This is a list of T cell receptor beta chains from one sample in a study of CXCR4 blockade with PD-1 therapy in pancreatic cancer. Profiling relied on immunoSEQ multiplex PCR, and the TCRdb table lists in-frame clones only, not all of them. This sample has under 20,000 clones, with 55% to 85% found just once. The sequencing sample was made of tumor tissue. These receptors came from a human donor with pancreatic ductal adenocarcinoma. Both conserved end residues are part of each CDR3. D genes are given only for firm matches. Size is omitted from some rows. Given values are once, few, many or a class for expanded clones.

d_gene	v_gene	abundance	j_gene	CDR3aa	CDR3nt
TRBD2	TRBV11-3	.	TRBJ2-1	CASSHRAFELAESYNEQFF	TGTGCCAGCAGCCATAGGGCCTTCGAACTAGCGGAATCCTACAATGAGCAGTTCTTC
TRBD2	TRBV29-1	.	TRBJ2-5	CSVRHEAGGLYF	TGCAGCGTTCGCCATGAGGCGGGAGGGTTGTACTTC
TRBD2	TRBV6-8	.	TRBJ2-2	CASRSKAGGRTGELFF	TGTGCCAGCAGGTCCAAGGCGGGAGGAAGGACCGGGGAGCTGTTTTTT
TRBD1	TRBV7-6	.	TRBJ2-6	CASSLWTGSGANVLTF	TGTGCCAGCAGCTTATGGACAGGGTCTGGGGCCAACGTCCTGACTTTC
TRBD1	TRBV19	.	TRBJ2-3	CASSWDRELGDTQYF	TGTGCCAGTTCTTGGGACAGGGAATTAGGAGATACGCAGTATTTT
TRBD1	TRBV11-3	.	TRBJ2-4	CASSNPGTGSKNIQYF	TGTGCCAGCTCTAACCCCGGGACAGGGTCCAAAAACATTCAGTACTTC
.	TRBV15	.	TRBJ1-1	CATSRDPWRGSTEAFF	TGTGCCACCAGCAGAGATCCCTGGAGGGGGAGCACTGAAGCTTTCTTT
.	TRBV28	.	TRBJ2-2	CASSLIGQANTGELFF	TGTGCCAGCAGTTTAATAGGGCAGGCGAACACCGGGGAGCTGTTTTTT
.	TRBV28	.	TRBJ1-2	CASSLEHYGYTF	TGTGCCAGCAGTTTGGAGCACTATGGCTACACCTTC
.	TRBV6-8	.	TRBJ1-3	CATKQGSGNTIYF	TGTGCCACGAAGCAAGGATCTGGAAACACCATATATTTT
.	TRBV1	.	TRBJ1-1	CASSQDGAGMNTEAFF	TGCGCCAGCAGCCAAGATGGAGCAGGAATGAACACTGAAGCTTTCTTT
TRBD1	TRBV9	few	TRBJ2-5	CASSPTGTEETQYF	TGTGCCAGCAGCCCTACCGGGACAGAAGAGACCCAGTACTTC
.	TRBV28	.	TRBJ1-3	CASSLSGSSGNTIYF	TGTGCCAGCAGTTTATCGGGGAGTTCTGGAAACACCATATATTTT
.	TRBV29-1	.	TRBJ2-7	CSVEVGGPYEQYF	TGCAGCGTTGAAGTAGGGGGTCCCTACGAGCAGTACTTC
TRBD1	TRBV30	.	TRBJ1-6	CAWGPGQGAYNSPLHF	TGTGCCTGGGGCCCGGGACAGGGGGCCTATAATTCACCCCTCCACTTT
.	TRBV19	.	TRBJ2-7	CASSIGAGWTYEQYF	TGTGCCAGTAGTATAGGGGCGGGTTGGACCTACGAGCAGTACTTC
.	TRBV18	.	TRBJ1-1	CASSREQGNTEAFF	TGTGCCAGCTCCCGTGAACAGGGAAACACTGAAGCTTTCTTT
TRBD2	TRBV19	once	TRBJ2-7	CASSSGLAYEQYF	TGTGCCAGTAGCAGCGGACTAGCCTACGAGCAGTACTTC
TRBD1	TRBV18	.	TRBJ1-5	CASSPESDRGLIPQHF	TGTGCCAGCTCACCCGAATCTGACAGGGGCTTGATCCCCCAGCATTTT
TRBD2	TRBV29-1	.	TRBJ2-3	CSVLTSSDTQYF	TGCAGCGTGCTGACTAGCTCAGATACGCAGTATTTT
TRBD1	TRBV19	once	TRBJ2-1	CASSYGQVSYNEQFF	TGTGCCAGTAGTTACGGACAGGTTTCCTACAATGAGCAGTTCTTC
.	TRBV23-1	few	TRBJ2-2	CASSQDSYTGELFF	TGCGCCAGCAGCCAAGATAGTTACACCGGGGAGCTGTTTTTT
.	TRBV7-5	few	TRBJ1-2	CASSLRAAGDYGYTF	TGTGCCAGCAGCTTAAGGGCGGCAGGCGACTATGGCTACACCTTC